Reported below is one T cell receptor (beta chain). Its antigen is unknown. These data are taken from a study of shared clonotypes between healthy human individuals. Study findings and constraints: Limitation of the genetic and exposure-history diversity represented came from the few donors. Rarefaction curves obtained for sorted subsets showed sequencing incomplete despite large depth.

Naive CD8 cells lacked CD45RO and underwent positive selection for CCR7, leaving out terminally differentiated effector memory CD45RA+ cells. Donors comprised only Caucasian adults living in Nashville, Tennessee. Every subset's genomic DNA went evenly onto several immunoSEQ plates. Only in-frame clones appear in the TCRdb table, and some are missing; sequencing was by immunoSEQ multiplex PCR. Of around 1.9 million clones listed, about 92% are singletons. The CDR3 has 16 amino acids. Germline CDR1 LNHNV, CDR2 YYDKDF (reference sequence). V lost 0 bases, J lost 4 bases, and 8 bases stayed unmatched. This receptor was taken from a man younger than 30 in good health. Some clones in this sample may be carry-over from other donors' samples. The chain recombines TRBV15 with TRBJ1-2, with 7 bases matching TRBD1. Source material: naive CD8+ T cells from PBMCs. In DNA form, the CDR3 reads TGTGCCACCAGCAGAGAGTCGACAGGGAGGAGCTATGGCTACACCTTC. Its translation: CATSRESTGRSYGYTF.